The present T cell receptor beta chain was sequenced within a study of T cells after yellow fever vaccination. The CDR3 contains 14 residues. V shed 2 bases, J shed 4 bases, and the junction held 4 bases outside the gene matches. Germline CDR1 is LGHDT and CDR2 is YNNKEL (reference sequence). Researchers made TCR cDNA using 5'RACE template switching, and this step added a universal primer site and UMIs. Using its own MiXCR run on the 5' RACE reads, TCRdb lists one record per CDR3 protein. The data hold fewer than 450,000 distinct CDR3 sequences, with 11% observed a single time. This sequence originates from a young man who received the YFV17D yellow fever vaccine. The V gene is TRBV3-1, the J gene TRBJ1-2; TRBD1 aligns across 7 bases. Specimen: PBMCs, collected on the day of the first yellow fever vaccination. The DNA for the CDR3 is TGTGCCAGCAGCCAAAGGGGGCTCGGCTATGGCTACACCTTC. Protein product: CASSQRGLGYGYTF.